This T cell receptor (beta chain) was documented in a study of read filtering for tumor transcriptome and immune sequencing. Study overall: TCR-mapped reads were about 3.5 to 10.27 million with IR-seq versus about 80 to 1273 with RNA-seq.

Bone marrow was sampled from every patient at the time of active disease. This clonotype was counted at least ten times. This library used around 400 ng RNA and molecular barcoded adaptors spanning alpha/delta and beta/gamma chains. TCRdb processed the reads anew with MiXCR; each CDR3 protein has one entry. The data show more than 30,000 distinct CDR3 sequences, less than 20% seen once. This CDR3 is 15 amino acids long. CDR1 is LNHDA and CDR2 is SQIVND in the germline V gene (reference sequence). V lost 6 bases and J lost 5, with 16 bases in between. The receptor comes from a donor aged 40 or older with multiple myeloma. Sample: a population of CD138-negative cells sorted from bone marrow. V usage is TRBV19 and J usage is TRBJ2-2; D possibly uses TRBD1 or TRBD2 (7 bases each). The chain's CDR3 is CASRAGQWGTGELFF. As DNA, the CDR3 is TGTGCCAGTAGAGCGGGACAGTGGGGAACCGGGGAGCTGTTTTTT.